This T cell receptor (beta chain) was retrieved from a study of blood T cell repertoires in COVID-19. Study-wide background: Specimens from acute and convalescent COVID-19 originated in the United States, Italy and Spain.

The CDR3 totals 13 residues. Deletions cut 7 bases from V and 4 bases from J, with 11 bases between. Per the authors' pipeline: Cell counts per sample came from amplifying reference gene primers. Here immunoSEQ multiplex PCR was the method, and the copy in TCRdb shows in-frame clones only, minus some. D and trimming come from the DNA, and the V and J calls and clone size come from that table. The sample comprises 60,000 to 90,000 clones, around 80% of which are singletons, and less than 6% rests with the top ten. This rearrangement joins TRBV12-3 or TRBV12-4 to TRBJ1-5; D remains ambiguous. The sample consisted of peripheral blood. This receptor was obtained from a man between 60 and 70 years old with active or convalescent COVID-19. CDR3 amino acids: CASTSVSNQPQHF. Written as DNA, the CDR3 is TGTGCCAGCACTTCGGTATCAAATCAGCCCCAGCATTTT.